This T cell receptor beta chain was identified in a study of tumor-infiltrating lymphocytes in localized non-small cell lung cancer. Study details: The cohort mixed smokers and never-smokers, several histologies, and some post-neoadjuvant-chemotherapy samples. From each patient, both tumor and uninvolved lung, non-adjacent to tumor, were sampled.

TCRdb's copy holds only in-frame clones and misses some; the assay was immunoSEQ multiplex PCR. The table records some 15,000 clones, roughly 76% of them present only once. Trimming stripped 1 base from V and 0 bases from J, with 8 bases between. The CDR3 spans 14 residues. CDR1 is SGHRS and CDR2 is YFSETQ in the germline V gene. This TCR derives from a human donor with non-small cell lung cancer. This rearrangement joins TRBV5-1 to TRBJ2-7; D is possibly TRBD1 (6 bases). The specimen was lung tumor tissue. The CDR3 DNA follows: TGCGCCAGCAGCTTGAGGGGACACTCCTACGAGCAGTACTTC. This encodes CASSLRGHSYEQYF.